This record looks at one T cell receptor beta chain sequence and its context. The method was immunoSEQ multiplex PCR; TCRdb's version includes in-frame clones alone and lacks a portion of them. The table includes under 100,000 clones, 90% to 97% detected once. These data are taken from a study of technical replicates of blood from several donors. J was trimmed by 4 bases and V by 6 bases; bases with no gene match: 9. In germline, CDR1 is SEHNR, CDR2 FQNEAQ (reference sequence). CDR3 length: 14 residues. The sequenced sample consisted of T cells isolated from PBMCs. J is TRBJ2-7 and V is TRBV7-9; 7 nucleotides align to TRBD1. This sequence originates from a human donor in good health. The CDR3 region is CASSSRQGRYEQYF. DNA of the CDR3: TGTGCCAGCAGTTCTCGACAGGGAAGGTACGAGCAGTACTTC.